One TCR beta chain is described in this entry. What it binds is not known. The CDR3 has 15 residues. Germline V CDR1 and CDR2: MGHRA, YSYEKL. V was clipped by 6 bases and J by 5 bases; unmatched bases: 9. The data derive from a study of cytomegalovirus exposure and HLA in healthy donors. General observations from the study: Per a later analysis, roughly 17,000 TCR beta sequences showed association with HLA alleles at 0.05 false discovery rate. The availability of immune exposure information extended only to CMV serostatus. As a later analysis showed, a missense DCLRE1C variant was linked to trimming of TCR beta V- and J-genes. Later analysis suggested most CMV-associated TCR beta chains were HLA-restricted.

Amplification used 60 Vbeta primers and 13 Jbeta primers. The repertoire was sequenced with immunoSEQ multiplex PCR; TCRdb's copy has only in-frame clones and lacks some. The data contain around 190,000 clones, around 87% of them singletons. This sequence was found in a woman under 30 in good health and CMV-seronegative. The sample taken for sequencing was PBMCs. The J gene is TRBJ1-4, the V gene TRBV4-1; TRBD1 matches 7 bases. For the CDR3, the DNA is TGCGCCAGCAGAAATCCGGGACAGTCAAATGAAAAACTGTTTTTT. Amino acids: CASRNPGQSNEKLFF.